A selection of T cell receptor beta chains follows, all from one sample in a study of cytomegalovirus exposure and HLA in healthy donors. Assay used: immunoSEQ multiplex PCR; TCRdb lists only in-frame clones, some missing. The sample lists about 98,000 clones, under 75% occurring once. Material: PBMCs. The origin of the receptors is a female donor in good health and CMV-seronegative. The CDR3 runs from the conserved cysteine through the conserved F or W. Fields, in order: J gene, D gene, V gene, clone size, CDR3 DNA, CDR3 protein. The D gene is left open where the match is weak. Where a row states a size, it is once, few, many or the class of an expanded clone; other rows omit it.

>TRBJ2-5|TRBD1|TRBV28|few
TGTGCCAGCAGGGCCGGACAGGGGGCTTGGGAGACCCAGTACTTC
CASRAGQGAWETQYF
>TRBJ1-4|TRBD1|TRBV18|.
TGTGCCAGCTCACCAACTCTCGGGACAGGGAATGAAAAACTGTTTTTT
CASSPTLGTGNEKLFF
>TRBJ1-5|.|TRBV28|.
TGTGCCAGCGTGGACCCAGGGTGGGGACAGCCCCAGCATTTT
CASVDPGWGQPQHF
>TRBJ1-3|.|TRBV30|.
TGTGCCTGGGGGGGGTACAGGAGCTCTGGAAACACCATATATTTT
CAWGGYRSSGNTIYF
>TRBJ1-1|.|TRBV19|few
TGTGCCTCACAGTTCTCCAGCACTGAAGCTTTCTTT
CASQFSSTEAFF
>TRBJ1-2|.|TRBV27|.
TGTGCCAGCCGACCCGGAGGGGACTATGGCTACACCTTC
CASRPGGDYGYTF
>TRBJ2-3|.|TRBV10-3|.
TGTGCCATCAGTGCAGGGGGGACTAGCACAGATACGCAGTATTTT
CAISAGGTSTDTQYF
>TRBJ2-7|.|TRBV7-8|.
TGTGCCAGCAGCTTATTCGCCTACGAGCAGTACTTC
CASSLFAYEQYF
>TRBJ2-7|TRBD1|TRBV5-1|few
TGCGCCAGCAGAGGACAGGGGAGACCCTACGAGCAGTACTTC
CASRGQGRPYEQYF
>TRBJ2-7|.|TRBV7-9|.
TGTGCCAGCAGCTTCCCCCGGGACTCCAACCCCCTCGAGCAGTACTTC
CASSFPRDSNPLEQYF
>TRBJ2-1|TRBD1|TRBV6-6|few
TGTGCCAGCAACCAATGGACAGGGAGCTCCTACAATGAGCAGTTCTTC
CASNQWTGSSYNEQFF
>TRBJ1-2|.|TRBV6-5|once
TGTGCCAGCAGTTACTCCTACAGGAGAAATGGCTACACCTTC
CASSYSYRRNGYTF
>TRBJ2-7|.|TRBV6-5|few
TGTGCCAGCAGTTACTCATACAGGTCCTACGAGCAGTACTTC
CASSYSYRSYEQYF
>TRBJ1-6|.|TRBV30|.
TGTGCCTGGAGTACCACCGGGGCACCCCTCCACTTT
CAWSTTGAPLHF
>TRBJ1-2|.|TRBV19|few
TGTGCCAGCCGGGACAACCTGTTCTATGGCTACACCTTC
CASRDNLFYGYTF
>TRBJ1-1|.|TRBV28|.
TGTGCCAGCAGTTTATCCCACCTCACAGGTGCAGCTTTCTTT
CASSLSHLTGAAFF
>TRBJ2-2|.|TRBV27|.
TGTGCCAGCAGTTTAGAGAGGGGGAGAACCGGGGAGCTGTTTTTT
CASSLERGRTGELFF
>TRBJ2-1|TRBD2|TRBV6-5|.
TGTGCCAGCCGGCCGAGGAGCGGGGGGGCCGCGTTCTTC
CASRPRSGGAAFF
>TRBJ1-6|.|TRBV11-3|.
TGTGCCAGCAGCTTAGGTAGTTCACCCCTCCACTTT
CASSLGSSPLHF
>TRBJ1-5|TRBD1|TRBV7-8|.
TGTGCCAGCAGCTTAGCGCTAAAGGGACAGTCTAATCAACGTCATCAGCCCCAGCATTTT
CASSLALKGQSNQRHQPQHF
>TRBJ1-2|.|TRBV7-9|.
TGTGCCAGCAGCGCAAGAGAAGATGGCTACACCTTC
CASSAREDGYTF
>TRBJ2-3|TRBD1|TRBV29-1|.
TGCAGCGCTCAAGGGACAGGGAGTAGAACAGATACGCAGTATTTT
CSAQGTGSRTDTQYF
>TRBJ2-7|TRBD1|TRBV5-1|.
TGCGCCAGCAGCAAGGGACAGGGGAAACCCTACGAGCAGTACTTC
CASSKGQGKPYEQYF
>TRBJ2-4|TRBD1|TRBV11-3|.
TGTGCCAGCAGCCCCCGGACAGGGGGTATCGAAAACATTCAGTACTTC
CASSPRTGGIENIQYF